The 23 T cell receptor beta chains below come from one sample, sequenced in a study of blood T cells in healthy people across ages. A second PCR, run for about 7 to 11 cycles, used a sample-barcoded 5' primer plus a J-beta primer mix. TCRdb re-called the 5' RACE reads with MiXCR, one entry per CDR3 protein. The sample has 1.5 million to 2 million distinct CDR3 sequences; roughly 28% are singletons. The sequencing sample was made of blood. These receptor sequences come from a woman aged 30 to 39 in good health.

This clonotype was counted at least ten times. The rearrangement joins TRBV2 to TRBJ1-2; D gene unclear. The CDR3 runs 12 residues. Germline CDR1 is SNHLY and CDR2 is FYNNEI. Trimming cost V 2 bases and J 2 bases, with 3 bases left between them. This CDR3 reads CASSERNYGYTF. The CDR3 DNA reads TGTGCCAGCAGTGAAAGGAACTATGGCTACACCTTC.

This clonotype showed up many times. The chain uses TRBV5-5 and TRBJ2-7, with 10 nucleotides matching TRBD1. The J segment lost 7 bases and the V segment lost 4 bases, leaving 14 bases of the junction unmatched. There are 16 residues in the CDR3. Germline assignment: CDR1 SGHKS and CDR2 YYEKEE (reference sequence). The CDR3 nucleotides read TGTGCCAGCAGCACGGATCCGGGACAGGGGCGATGGGAGCAGTACTTC. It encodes CASSTDPGQGRWEQYF. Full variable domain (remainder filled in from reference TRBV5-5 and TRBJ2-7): DAGVTQSPTHLIKTRGQQVTLRCSPISGHKSVSWYQQVLGQGPQFIFQYYEKEERGRGNFPDRFSARQFPNYSSELNVNALLLGDSALYLCASSTDPGQGRWEQYFGPGTRLTVT.

The CDR3 coding sequence is TGTGCCAGCAGCCCCCCCGGGACGCCAAGACCGGCTTTCTTT. This gives the protein CASSPPGTPRPAFF. The chain is built from TRBV3-1 and TRBJ1-1; maybe TRBD1 (5 bases). Germline CDR1 and CDR2: LGHDT and YNNKEL (reference sequence). V shed 4 bases and J shed 11 bases, with 20 bases lying between them. The CDR3 has 14 residues.

The DNA of the CDR3 is TGTGCCAGCAGCCAAAAAGAAGGGGAGACTAGCGGATACAATGAGCAGTTCTTC. Translation: CASSQKEGETSGYNEQFF. This sequence joins TRBV14 and TRBJ2-1; TRBD2 aligns across 9 bases. This CDR3 has 18 amino acids. The V and J ends lost 2 bases and 4 bases, in that order; junction bases with no gene match: 12. Germline V gene lookup returns CDR1 SGHDN and CDR2 FVKESK. The full variable domain, rest sourced from reference TRBV14 and TRBJ2-1, is EAGVTQFPSHSVIEKGQTVTLRCDPISGHDNLYWYRRVMGKEIKFLLHFVKESKQDESGMPNNRFLAERTGGTYSTLKVQPAELEDSGVYFCASSQKEGETSGYNEQFFGPGTRLTVL.

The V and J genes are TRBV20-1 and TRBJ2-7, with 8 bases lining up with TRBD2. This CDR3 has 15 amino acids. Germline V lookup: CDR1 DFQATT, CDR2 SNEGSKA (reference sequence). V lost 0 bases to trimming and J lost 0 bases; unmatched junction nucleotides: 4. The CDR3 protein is CSARDPSGYSYEQYF. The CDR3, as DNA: TGCAGTGCTAGAGACCCTAGCGGGTACTCCTACGAGCAGTACTTC.

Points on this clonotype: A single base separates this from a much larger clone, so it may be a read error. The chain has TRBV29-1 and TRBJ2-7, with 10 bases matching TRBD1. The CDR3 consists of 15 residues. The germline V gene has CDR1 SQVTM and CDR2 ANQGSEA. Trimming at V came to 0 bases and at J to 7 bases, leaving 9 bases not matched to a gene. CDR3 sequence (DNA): TGCAGCGTTGAAGATCGGGGACAGGGGCGTGTAGAGCAGTACTTC. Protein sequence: CSVEDRGQGRVEQYF.

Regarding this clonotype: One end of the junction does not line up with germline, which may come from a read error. The CDR3 sequence is CAASRDAAGPADTQYF. The CDR3 nucleotides are TGTGCCGCCAGCAGGGACGCGGCGGGGCCAGCAGATACGCAGTATTTT. The chain employs TRBV15 and TRBJ2-3, with a weak D call TRBD2 (6 bases). The germline CDR1 and CDR2 sequences are LNHNV and YYDKDF (reference sequence). CDR3 length: 16 residues.

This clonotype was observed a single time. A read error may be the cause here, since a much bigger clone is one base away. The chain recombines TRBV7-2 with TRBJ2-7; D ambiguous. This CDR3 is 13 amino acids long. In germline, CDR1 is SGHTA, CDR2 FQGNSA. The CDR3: CAGSLDGRYGQYF. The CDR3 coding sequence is TGTGCCGGCAGCTTAGATGGGCGATACGGGCAGTACTTC.

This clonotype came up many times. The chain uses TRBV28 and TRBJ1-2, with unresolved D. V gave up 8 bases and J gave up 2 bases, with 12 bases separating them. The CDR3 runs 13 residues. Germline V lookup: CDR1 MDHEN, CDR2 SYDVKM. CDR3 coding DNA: TGTGCCAGCGGAACGGCCCTAAACTATGGCTACACCTTC. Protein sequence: CASGTALNYGYTF.

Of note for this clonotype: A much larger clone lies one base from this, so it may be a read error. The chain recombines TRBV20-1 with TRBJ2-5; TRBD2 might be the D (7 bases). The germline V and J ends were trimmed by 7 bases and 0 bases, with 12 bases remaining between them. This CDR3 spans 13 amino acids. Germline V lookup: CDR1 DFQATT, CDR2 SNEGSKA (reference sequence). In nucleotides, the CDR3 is TGCAGTGGTTTAGGGGGGGACCAAGAGACCCAGTACTTC. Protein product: CSGLGGDQETQYF.

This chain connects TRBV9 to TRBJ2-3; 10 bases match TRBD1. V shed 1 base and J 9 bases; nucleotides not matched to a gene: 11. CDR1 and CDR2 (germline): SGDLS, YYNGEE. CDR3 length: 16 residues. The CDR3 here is CASSVWGDRGPGTQYF. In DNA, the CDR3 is TGTGCCAGCAGCGTATGGGGGGACAGGGGACCAGGGACGCAGTATTTT.

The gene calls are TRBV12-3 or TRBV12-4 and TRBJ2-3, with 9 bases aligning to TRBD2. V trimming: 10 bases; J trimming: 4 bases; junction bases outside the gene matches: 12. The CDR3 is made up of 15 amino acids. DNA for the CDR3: TGTGCCATCAAAAAAGCGGGAGGTTCGGCAGATACGCAGTATTTT. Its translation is CAIKKAGGSADTQYF.

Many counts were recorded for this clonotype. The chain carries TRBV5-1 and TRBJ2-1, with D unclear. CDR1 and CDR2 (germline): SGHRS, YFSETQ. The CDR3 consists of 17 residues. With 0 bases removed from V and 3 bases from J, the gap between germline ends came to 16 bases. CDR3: CASSLAVAASDYNEQFF. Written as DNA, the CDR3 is TGCGCCAGCAGCTTGGCCGTAGCAGCGTCAGACTACAATGAGCAGTTCTTC.

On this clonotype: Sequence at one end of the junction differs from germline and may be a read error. The CDR3 sequence: CAGSFRGAYEQYF. CDR3 bases: TGTGCCGGCAGCTTCCGCGGGGCCTACGAGCAGTACTTC. The chain uses TRBV5-6 and TRBJ2-7; maybe TRBD2 (6 bases). In germline, CDR1 is SGHDT, CDR2 YYEEEE. The CDR3 spans 13 residues.

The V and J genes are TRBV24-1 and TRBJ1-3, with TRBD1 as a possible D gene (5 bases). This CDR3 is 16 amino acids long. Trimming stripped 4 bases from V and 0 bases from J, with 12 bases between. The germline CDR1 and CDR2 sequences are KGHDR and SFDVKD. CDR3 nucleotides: TGTGCCACCAGTGACTACGGGACGGACTCTGGAAACACCATATATTTT. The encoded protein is CATSDYGTDSGNTIYF.

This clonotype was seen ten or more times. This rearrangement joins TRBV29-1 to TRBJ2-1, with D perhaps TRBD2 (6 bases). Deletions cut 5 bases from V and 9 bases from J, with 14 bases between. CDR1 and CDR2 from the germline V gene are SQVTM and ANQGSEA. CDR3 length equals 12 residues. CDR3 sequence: CSVYGGFGEQFF. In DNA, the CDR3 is TGCAGCGTTTACGGAGGGTTCGGTGAGCAGTTCTTC.

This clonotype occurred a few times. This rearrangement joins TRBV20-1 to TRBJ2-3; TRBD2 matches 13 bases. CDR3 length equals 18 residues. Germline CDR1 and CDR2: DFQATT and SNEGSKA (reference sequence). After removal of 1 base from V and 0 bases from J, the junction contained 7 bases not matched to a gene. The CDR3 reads CSARGLKGLAGSTDTQYF. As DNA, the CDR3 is TGCAGTGCTAGAGGGTTAAAGGGACTAGCGGGAAGCACAGATACGCAGTATTTT.

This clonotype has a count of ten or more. CDR3 in amino acids: CASSYRLNGMGQFF. The CDR3 DNA is TGTGCCAGCAGTTACAGGTTAAACGGGATGGGGCAGTTCTTC. The genes are TRBV6-5 and TRBJ2-1, with a weak D call TRBD2 (5 bases). This CDR3 spans 14 amino acids. Germline CDR1 MNHEY, CDR2 SVGAGI. V was shortened by 2 bases and J by 12 bases, with 17 bases between the two germline ends.

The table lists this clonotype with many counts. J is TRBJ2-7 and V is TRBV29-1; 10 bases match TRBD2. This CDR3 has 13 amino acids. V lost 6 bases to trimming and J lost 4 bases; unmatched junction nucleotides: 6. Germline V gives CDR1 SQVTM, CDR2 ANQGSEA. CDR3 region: CSVTPSGSYEQYF. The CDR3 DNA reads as TGCAGCGTGACCCCTAGCGGGAGTTACGAGCAGTACTTC.

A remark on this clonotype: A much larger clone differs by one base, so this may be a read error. CDR3 protein: CASSAGRQETQCF. Written as DNA, the CDR3 is TGTGCCAGCAGCGCCGGGCGCCAAGAGACCCAGTGCTTC. The chain links TRBV3-1 to TRBJ2-5, with unresolved D. The CDR3 sequence is 13 residues long. CDR1 and CDR2 from the germline V gene are LGHDT and YNNKEL (reference sequence).

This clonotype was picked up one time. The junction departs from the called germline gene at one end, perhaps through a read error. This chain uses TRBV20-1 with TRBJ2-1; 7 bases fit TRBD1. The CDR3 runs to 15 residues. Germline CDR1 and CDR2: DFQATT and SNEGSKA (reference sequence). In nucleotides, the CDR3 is TGCAGTGCGTCAAGGACAGGTAGATTCCACAATGAGGAGTTCTTC. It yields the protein CSASRTGRFHNEEFF.

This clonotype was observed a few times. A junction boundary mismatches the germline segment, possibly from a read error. For the CDR3, the DNA is TGTGCCAGCAGTTACTCGTGGACAATCGGTTCACCTCTCCACTTT. It translates to CASSYSWTIGSPLHF. J is TRBJ1-6 and V is TRBV6-5; maybe TRBD1 (5 bases). Germline CDR1 and CDR2: MNHEY and SVGAGI. The CDR3 runs to 15 residues.

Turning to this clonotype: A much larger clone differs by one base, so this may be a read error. CDR3 DNA sequence: TGTGCCAGCAGCTTTGGACAGGGGACGGGCGAGCAGTACTTC. This translates into CASSFGQGTGEQYF. The V and J genes are TRBV7-9 and TRBJ2-7, with 9 nucleotides matching TRBD1. Germline trimming cut 3 bases from V and 6 bases from J; bases unmatched to any gene: 6. Germline-derived CDR1 and CDR2 are SEHNR and FQNEAQ (reference sequence). The length of the CDR3 is 14 residues.